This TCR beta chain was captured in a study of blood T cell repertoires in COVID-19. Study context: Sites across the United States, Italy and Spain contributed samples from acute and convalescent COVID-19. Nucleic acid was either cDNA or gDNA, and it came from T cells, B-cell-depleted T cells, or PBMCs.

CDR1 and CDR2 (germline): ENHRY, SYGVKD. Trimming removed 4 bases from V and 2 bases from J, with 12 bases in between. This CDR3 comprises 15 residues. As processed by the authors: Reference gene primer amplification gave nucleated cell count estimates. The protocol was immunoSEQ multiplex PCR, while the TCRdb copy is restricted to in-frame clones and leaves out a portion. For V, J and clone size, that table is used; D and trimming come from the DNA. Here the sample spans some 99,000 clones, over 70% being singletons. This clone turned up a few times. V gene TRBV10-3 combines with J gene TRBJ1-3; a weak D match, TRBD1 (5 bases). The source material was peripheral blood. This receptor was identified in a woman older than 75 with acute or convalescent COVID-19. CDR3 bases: TGTGCCATCAGTGCGGCAGGGATAGCTGGAAACACCATATATTTT. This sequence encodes CAISAAGIAGNTIYF.